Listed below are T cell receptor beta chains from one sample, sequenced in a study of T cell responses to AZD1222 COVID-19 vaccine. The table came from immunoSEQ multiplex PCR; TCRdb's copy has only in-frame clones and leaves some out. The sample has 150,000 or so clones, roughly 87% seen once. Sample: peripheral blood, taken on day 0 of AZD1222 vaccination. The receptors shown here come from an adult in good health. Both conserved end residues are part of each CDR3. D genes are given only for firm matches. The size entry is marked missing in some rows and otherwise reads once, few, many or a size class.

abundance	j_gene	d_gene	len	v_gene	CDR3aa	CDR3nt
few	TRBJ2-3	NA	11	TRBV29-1	CSVRGINTQYF	TGCAGCGTTCGAGGGATCAATACGCAGTATTTT
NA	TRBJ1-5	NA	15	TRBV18	CASSPDSFGNQPQHF	TGTGCCAGCTCGCCGGACTCCTTTGGCAATCAGCCCCAGCATTTT
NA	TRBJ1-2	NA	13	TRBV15	CATSRERHYGYTF	TGTGCCACCAGCAGAGAACGTCACTATGGCTACACCTTC
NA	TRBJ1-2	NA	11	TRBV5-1	CASSSGGGYTF	TGCGCCAGCAGCTCTGGTGGTGGCTACACCTTC
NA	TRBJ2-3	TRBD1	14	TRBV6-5	CASKGQGSADTQYF	TGTGCCAGCAAGGGACAGGGGAGCGCAGATACGCAGTATTTT
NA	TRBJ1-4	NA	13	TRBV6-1	CASSELGNEKLFF	TGTGCCAGCAGTGAACTCGGGAATGAAAAACTGTTTTTT
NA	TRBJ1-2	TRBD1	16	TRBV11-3	CASSLGLRDRADGYTF	TGTGCCAGCAGCTTAGGGTTACGGGACAGGGCAGATGGCTACACCTTC
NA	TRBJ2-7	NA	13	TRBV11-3	CASSLAGSYEQYF	TGTGCCAGCAGCTTAGCGGGAAGCTACGAGCAGTACTTC
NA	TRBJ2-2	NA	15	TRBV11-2	CASSRGQGNIGELFF	TGTGCCAGCAGTCGCGGGCAGGGTAATATCGGGGAGCTGTTTTTT
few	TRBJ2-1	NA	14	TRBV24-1	CATSGTLDYNEQFF	TGTGCCACCAGTGGGACTCTAGACTACAATGAGCAGTTCTTC
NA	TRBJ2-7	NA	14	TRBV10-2	CASSAGLQSYEQYF	TGCGCCAGCAGTGCGGGACTGCAATCCTACGAGCAGTACTTC
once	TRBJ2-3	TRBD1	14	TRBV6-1	CASSEQGEPDTQYF	TGTGCCAGCAGTGAACAGGGGGAGCCAGATACGCAGTATTTT
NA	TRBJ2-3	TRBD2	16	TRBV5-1	CASKGLAGAGGDTQYF	TGCGCCAGCAAGGGACTAGCGGGAGCTGGGGGAGATACGCAGTATTTT
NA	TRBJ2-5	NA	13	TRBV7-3	CASSLLVWETQYF	TGTGCCAGCAGCTTACTGGTCTGGGAGACCCAGTACTTC
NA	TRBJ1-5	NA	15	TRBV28	CASRRFLGSNQPQHF	TGTGCCAGCAGGCGGTTTTTAGGGAGCAATCAGCCCCAGCATTTT
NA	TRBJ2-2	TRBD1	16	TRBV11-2	CASSTRDRADTGELFF	TGTGCCAGCAGCACCCGGGACAGGGCAGATACCGGGGAGCTGTTTTTT
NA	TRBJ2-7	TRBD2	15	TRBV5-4	CASSSPRLAGDEQYF	TGTGCCAGCAGCTCCCCCAGGCTAGCGGGAGACGAGCAGTACTTC
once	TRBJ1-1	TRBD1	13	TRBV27	CASSLNRGGEAFF	TGTGCCAGCAGTTTGAACAGGGGTGGTGAAGCTTTCTTT
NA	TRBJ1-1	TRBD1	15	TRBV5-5	CASRYSQGLTTEAFF	TGTGCCAGCAGGTACTCACAGGGGTTGACCACTGAAGCTTTCTTT
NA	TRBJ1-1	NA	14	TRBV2	CASRRMGGDTEAFF	TGTGCCAGCAGGAGGATGGGGGGCGACACTGAAGCTTTCTTT
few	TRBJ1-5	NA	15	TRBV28	CASSPVWGAVQPQHF	TGTGCCAGCAGTCCTGTTTGGGGGGCTGTTCAGCCCCAGCATTTT
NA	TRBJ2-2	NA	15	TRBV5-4	CASSSGQGRAGELFF	TGTGCCAGCAGCTCAGGCCAGGGGAGGGCCGGGGAGCTGTTTTTT
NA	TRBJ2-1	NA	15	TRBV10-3	CAICSSAGELNEQFF	TGTGCCATCTGCTCTTCGGCAGGGGAACTCAATGAGCAGTTCTTC